The T cell receptor beta chain under discussion was sequenced for a study of blood T cell repertoires in COVID-19. Turning to the study itself: The samples span acute and convalescent COVID-19 from the United States, Italy and Spain.

Produced via immunoSEQ multiplex PCR; TCRdb's table is partial and in-frame only. The table lists just over 300,000 clones, around 89% of them singletons. Individuals aged about 18 to 95 years were recruited from fewer than 25 US areas. Allocation to cohorts depended on clinical history reported by the participants. V gave up 1 base and J gave up 3 bases, with 7 bases separating them. The V gene's germline CDR1 is LGHDT and CDR2 YNNKEL (reference sequence). The CDR3 is made up of 13 amino acids. The sequence derives from a woman between 18 and 29 years old with acute COVID-19. Sequencing was performed on PBMCs or T cells enriched from blood (not recorded which). The rearrangement joins TRBV3-1 (or the pseudogene TRBV3-2) to TRBJ2-7; D gene uncertain. CDR3 region: CASSQGAGYEQYF. In DNA, the CDR3 is TGTGCCAGCAGCCAAGGGGCCGGCTACGAGCAGTACTTC.